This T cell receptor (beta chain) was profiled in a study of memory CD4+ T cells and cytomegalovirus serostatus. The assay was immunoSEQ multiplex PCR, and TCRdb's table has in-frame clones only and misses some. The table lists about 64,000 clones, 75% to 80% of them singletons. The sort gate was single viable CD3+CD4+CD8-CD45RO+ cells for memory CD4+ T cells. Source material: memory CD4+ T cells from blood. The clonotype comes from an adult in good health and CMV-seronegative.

For the CDR3, the DNA is TGTGCCAGCAGCATTAGCGGAAAGCAGTTCTTC. It yields the protein CASSISGKQFF. The rearrangement joins TRBV5-6 to TRBJ2-1; TRBD2 might be the D (6 bases). V lost 4 bases to trimming and J lost 11 bases, with 10 bases between them. Per germline, CDR1 SGHDT and CDR2 YYEEEE. The CDR3 spans 11 residues.